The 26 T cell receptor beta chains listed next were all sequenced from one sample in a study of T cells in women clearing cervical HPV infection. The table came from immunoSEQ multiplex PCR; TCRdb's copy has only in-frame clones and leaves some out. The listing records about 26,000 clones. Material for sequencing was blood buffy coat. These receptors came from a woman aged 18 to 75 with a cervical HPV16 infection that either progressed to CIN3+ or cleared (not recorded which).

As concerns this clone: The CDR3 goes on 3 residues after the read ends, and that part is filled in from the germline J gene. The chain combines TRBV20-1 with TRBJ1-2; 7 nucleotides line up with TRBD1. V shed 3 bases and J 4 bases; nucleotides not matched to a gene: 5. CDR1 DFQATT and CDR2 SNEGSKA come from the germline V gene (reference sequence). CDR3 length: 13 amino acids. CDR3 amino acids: CSASYRDSYGYTF. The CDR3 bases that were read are TGCAGTGCTAGTTACCGGGACAGCTATGGC.

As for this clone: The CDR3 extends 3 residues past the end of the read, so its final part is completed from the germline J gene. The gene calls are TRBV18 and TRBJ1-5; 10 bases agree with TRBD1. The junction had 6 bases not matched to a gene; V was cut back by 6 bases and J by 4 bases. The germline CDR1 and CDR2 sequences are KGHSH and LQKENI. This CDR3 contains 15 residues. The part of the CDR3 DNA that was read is TGTGCCAGCTCCCCGGGACAGGGGACTAATCAGCCC. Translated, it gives CASSPGQGTNQP. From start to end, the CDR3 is CASSPGQGTNQPQHF. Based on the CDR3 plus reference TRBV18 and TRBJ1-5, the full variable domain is NAGVMQNPRHLVRRRGQEARLRCSPMKGHSHVYWYRQLPEEGLKFMVYLQKENIIDESGMPKERFSAEFPKEGPSILRIQQVVRGDSAAYFCASSPGQGTNQPQHFGDGTRLSIL.

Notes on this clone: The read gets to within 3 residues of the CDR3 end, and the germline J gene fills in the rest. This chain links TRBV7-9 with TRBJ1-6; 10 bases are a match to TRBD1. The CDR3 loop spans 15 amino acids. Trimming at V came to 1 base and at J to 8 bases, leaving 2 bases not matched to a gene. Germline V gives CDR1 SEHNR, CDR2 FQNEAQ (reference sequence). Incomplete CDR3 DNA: TGTGCCAGCAGCTTAGAGGGGACAGGGGATTCACCC. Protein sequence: CASSLEGTGDSP. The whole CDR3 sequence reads CASSLEGTGDSPLHF.

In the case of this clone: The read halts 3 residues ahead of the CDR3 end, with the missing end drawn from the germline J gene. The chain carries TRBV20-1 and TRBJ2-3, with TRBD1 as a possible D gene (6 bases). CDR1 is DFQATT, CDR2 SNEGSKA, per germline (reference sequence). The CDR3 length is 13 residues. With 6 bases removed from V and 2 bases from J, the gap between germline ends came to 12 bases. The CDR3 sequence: CSARTDTTDTQYF. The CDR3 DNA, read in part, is TGCAGTGCCCGGACAGACACCACAGATACG.

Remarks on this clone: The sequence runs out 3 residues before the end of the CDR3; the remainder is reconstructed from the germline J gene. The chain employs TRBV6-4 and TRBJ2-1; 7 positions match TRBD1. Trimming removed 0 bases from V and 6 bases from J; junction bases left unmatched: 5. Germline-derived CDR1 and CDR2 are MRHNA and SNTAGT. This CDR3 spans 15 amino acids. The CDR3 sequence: CASSDSGGEGNEQFF. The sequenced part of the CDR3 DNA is TGTGCCAGCAGTGACTCAGGGGGCGAAGGCAATGAG.

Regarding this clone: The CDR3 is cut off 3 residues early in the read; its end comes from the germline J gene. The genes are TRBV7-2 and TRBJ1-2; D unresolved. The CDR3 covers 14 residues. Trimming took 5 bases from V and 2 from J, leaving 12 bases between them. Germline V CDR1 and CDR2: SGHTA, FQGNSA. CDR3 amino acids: CASSLGVANYGYTF. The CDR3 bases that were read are TGTGCCAGCAGCCTCGGGGTAGCCAACTATGGC.

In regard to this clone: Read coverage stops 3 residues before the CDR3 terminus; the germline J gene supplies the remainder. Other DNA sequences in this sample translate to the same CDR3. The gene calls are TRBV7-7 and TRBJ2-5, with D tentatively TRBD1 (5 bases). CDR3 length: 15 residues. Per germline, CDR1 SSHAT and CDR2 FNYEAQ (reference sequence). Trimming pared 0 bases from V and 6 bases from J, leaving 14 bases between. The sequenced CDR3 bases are TGTGCCAGCAGCTTAGCGCAGGGAACTCTGCAGACC. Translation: CASSLAQGTLQT. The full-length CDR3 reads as CASSLAQGTLQTQYF.

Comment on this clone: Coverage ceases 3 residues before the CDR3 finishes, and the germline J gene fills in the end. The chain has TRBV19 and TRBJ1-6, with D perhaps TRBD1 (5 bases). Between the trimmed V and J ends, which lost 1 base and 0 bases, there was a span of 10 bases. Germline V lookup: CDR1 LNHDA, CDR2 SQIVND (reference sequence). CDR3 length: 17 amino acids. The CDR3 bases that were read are TGTGCCAGTAGTATAGGAGGTACAGGCTCCTATAATTCACCC. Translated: CASSIGGTGSYNSP. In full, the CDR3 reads CASSIGGTGSYNSPLHF.

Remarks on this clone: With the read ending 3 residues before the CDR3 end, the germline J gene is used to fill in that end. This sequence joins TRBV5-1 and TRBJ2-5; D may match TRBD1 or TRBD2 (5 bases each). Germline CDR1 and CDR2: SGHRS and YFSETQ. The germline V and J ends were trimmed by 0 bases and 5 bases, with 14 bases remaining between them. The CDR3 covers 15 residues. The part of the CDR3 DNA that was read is TGCGCCAGCAGCTTGGATAGGGGAGTATGGGAGACC. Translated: CASSLDRGVWET. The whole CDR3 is CASSLDRGVWETQYF.

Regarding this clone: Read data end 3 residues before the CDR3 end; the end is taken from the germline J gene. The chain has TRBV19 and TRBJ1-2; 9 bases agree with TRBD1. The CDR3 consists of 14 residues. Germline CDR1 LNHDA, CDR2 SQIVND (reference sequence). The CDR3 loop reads CASSIRDREYDYTF. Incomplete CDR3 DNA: TGTGCCAGTAGTATCCGGGACAGGGAGTACGAC.

CDR3 region: CASSPGGNYGQYF. The part of the CDR3 DNA that was read is TGTGCCAGCTCACCAGGCGGTAACTATGGT. The V gene is TRBV18, the J gene TRBJ2-4; unclear D gene. Read coverage stops 3 residues before the CDR3 terminus; the germline J gene supplies the remainder. This CDR3 comprises 13 residues. Germline lookup yields CDR1 KGHSH and CDR2 LQKENI.

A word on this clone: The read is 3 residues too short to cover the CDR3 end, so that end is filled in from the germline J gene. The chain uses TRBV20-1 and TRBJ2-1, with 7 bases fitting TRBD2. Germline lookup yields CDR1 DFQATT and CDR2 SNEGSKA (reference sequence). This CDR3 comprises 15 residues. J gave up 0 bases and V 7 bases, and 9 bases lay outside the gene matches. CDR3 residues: CSVTPLADSYNEQFF. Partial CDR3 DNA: TGCAGTGTAACCCCGCTAGCGGACTCCTACAATGAG.

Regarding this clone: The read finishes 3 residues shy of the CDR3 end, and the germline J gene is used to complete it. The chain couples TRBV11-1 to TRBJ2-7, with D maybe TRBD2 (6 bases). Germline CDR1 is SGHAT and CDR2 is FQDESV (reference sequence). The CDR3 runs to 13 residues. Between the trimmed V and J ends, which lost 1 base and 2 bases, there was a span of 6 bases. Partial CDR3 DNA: TGTGCCAGCAGCTTAGGGACTACCTACGAG. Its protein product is CASSLGTTYE. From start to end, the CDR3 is CASSLGTTYEQYF. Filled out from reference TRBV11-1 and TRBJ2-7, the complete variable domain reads EAEVAQSPRYKITEKSQAVAFWCDPISGHATLYWYRQILGQGPELLVQFQDESVVDDSQLPKDRFSAERLKGVDSTLKIQPAELGDSAMYLCASSLGTTYEQYFGPGTRLTVT.

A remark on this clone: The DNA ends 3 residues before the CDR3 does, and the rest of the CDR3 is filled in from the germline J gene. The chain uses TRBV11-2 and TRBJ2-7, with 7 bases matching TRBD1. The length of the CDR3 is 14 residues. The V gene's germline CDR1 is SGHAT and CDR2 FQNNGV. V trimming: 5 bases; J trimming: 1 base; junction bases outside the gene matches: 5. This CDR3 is CASSPRQGSYEQYF. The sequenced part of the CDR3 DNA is TGTGCCAGCAGCCCCAGACAGGGATCCTACGAG.

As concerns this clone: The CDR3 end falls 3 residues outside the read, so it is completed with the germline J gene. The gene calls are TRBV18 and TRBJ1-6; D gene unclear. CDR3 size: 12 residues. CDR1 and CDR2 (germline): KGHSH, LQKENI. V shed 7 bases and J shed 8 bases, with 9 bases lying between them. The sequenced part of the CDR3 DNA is TGTGCCAGCTTTAGCGTTGATTCACCC. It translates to CASFSVDSP. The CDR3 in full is CASFSVDSPLHF.

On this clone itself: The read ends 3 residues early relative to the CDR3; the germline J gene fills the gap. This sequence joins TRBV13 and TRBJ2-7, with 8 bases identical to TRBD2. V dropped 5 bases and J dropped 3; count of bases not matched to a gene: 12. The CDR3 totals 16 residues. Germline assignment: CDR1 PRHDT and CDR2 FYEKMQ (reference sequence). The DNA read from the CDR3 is TGTGCCAGCAGCCGCGGTCGGGGGGGTGCCATCTACGAG. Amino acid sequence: CASSRGRGGAIYE. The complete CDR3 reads CASSRGRGGAIYEQYF.

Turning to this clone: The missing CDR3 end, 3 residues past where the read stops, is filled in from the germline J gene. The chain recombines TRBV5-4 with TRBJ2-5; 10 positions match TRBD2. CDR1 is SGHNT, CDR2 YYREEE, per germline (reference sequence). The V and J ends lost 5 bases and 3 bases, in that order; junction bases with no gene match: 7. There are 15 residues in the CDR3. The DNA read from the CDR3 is TGTGCCAGCAGTTTTACAGGACTAGCGGAAGAGACC. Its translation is CASSFTGLAEET. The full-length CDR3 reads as CASSFTGLAEETQYF.

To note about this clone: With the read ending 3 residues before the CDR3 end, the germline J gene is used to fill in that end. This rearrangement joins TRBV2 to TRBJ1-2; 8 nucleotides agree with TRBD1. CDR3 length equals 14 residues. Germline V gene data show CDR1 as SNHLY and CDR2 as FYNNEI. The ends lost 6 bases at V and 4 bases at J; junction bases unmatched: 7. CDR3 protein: CASREQGVGYGYTF. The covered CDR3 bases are TGTGCCAGCAGGGAACAGGGGGTCGGCTATGGC. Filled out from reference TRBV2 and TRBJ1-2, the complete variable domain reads EPEVTQTPSHQVTQMGQEVILRCVPISNHLYFYWYRQILGQKVEFLVSFYNNEISEKSEIFDDQFSVERPDGSNFTLKIRSTKLEDSAMYFCASREQGVGYGYTFGSGTRLTVV.

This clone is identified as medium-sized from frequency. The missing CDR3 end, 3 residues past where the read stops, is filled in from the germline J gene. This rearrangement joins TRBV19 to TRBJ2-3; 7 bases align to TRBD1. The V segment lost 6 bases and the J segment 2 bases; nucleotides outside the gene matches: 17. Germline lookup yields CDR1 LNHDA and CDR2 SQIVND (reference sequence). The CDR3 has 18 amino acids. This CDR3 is CASSNPGGPNPNTDTQYF. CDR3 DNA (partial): TGTGCCAGTAGCAACCCAGGGGGTCCTAACCCAAACACAGATACG.

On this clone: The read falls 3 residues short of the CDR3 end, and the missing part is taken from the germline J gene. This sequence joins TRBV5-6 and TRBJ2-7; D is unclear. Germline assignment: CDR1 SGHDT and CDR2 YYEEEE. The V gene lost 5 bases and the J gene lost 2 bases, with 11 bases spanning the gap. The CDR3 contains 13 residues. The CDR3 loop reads CASSVDSPYEQYF. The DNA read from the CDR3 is TGTGCCAGCAGTGTCGATAGCCCCTACGAG. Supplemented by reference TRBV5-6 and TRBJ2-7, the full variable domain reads DAGVTQSPTHLIKTRGQQVTLRCSPKSGHDTVSWYQQALGQGPQFIFQYYEEEERQRGNFPDRFSGHQFPNYSSELNVNALLLGDSALYLCASSVDSPYEQYFGPGTRLTVT.

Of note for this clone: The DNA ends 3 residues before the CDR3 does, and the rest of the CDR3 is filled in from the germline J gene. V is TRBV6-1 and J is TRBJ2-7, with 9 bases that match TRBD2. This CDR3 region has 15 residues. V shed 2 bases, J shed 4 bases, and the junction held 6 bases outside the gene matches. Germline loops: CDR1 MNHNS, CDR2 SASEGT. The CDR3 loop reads CASSESSGGSYEQYF. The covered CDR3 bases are TGTGCCAGCAGTGAATCGAGCGGGGGGTCTTACGAG.

CDR3 amino acids: CASSGLAGETYNEQFF. The DNA read from the CDR3 is TGTGCCAGCAGTGGACTAGCGGGGGAGACCTACAATGAG. The chain employs TRBV6-1 and TRBJ2-1; 12 bases line up with TRBD2. The read terminates 3 residues before the CDR3 end, so the remaining end is supplied by the germline J gene. CDR1 MNHNS and CDR2 SASEGT come from the germline V gene. The CDR3 totals 16 residues. With V trimmed by 4 bases and J by 2 bases, 3 bases remained unmatched.

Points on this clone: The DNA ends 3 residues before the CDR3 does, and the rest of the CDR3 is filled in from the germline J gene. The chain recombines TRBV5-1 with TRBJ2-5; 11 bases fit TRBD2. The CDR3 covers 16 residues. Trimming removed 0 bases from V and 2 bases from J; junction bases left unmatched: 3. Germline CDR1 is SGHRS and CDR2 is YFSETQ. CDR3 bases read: TGCGCCAGCAGCTTGGACGTAGCGGGGGGGCAAGAGACC. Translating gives CASSLDVAGGQET. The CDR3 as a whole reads CASSLDVAGGQETQYF.

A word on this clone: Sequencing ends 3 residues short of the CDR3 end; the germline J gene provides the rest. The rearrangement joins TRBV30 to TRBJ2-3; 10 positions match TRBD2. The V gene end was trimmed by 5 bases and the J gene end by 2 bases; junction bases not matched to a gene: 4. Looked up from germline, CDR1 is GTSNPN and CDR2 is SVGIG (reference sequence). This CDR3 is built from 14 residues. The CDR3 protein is CAWASGGYTDTQYF. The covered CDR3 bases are TGTGCCTGGGCTAGCGGGGGATACACAGATACG.

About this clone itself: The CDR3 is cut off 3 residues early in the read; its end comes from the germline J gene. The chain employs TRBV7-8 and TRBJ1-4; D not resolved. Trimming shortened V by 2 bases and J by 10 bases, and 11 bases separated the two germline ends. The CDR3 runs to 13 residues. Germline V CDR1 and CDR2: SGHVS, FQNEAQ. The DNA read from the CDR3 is TGTGCCAGCAGCTTAAGCACAGTTGGAAAA. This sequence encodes CASSLSTVGK. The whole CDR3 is CASSLSTVGKLFF. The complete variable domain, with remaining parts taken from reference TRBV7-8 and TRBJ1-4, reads GAGVSQSPRYKVAKRGQDVALRCDPISGHVSLFWYQQALGQGPEFLTYFQNEAQLDKSGLPSDRFFAERPEGSVSTLKIQRTQQEDSAVYLCASSLSTVGKLFFGSGTQLSVL.

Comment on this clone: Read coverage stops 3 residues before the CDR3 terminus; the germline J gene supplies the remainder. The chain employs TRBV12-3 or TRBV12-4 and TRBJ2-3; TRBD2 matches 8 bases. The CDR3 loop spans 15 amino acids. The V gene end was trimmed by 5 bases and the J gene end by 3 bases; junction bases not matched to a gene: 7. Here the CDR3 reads CASSPRGGYTDTQYF. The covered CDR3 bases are TGTGCCAGCAGTCCCCGGGGGGGGTATACAGATACG.